The T cell receptor beta chain described here comes from a study of blood T cell repertoires in COVID-19. Authors' processing steps: Cell counts per sample came from amplifying reference gene primers. Method: immunoSEQ multiplex PCR; TCRdb's copy keeps in-frame clones and lacks some. That table furnishes V, J and clone size, whereas the DNA furnished D and trimming. The data show 84,000 or so clones, roughly 80% seen once. The sequencing sample was made of peripheral blood. This TCR was sampled from a woman of 80 years or more with acute or convalescent COVID-19.

The CDR3 region is CASSPRSLAGGIPYNEQFF. DNA of the CDR3: TGTGCCAGCAGCCCGAGGAGCCTAGCGGGGGGAATCCCCTACAATGAGCAGTTCTTC. This chain joins TRBV11-2 and TRBJ2-1, with 11 nucleotides matching TRBD2. Germline V gives CDR1 SGHAT, CDR2 FQNNGV. Trimming took 5 bases from V and 2 from J; bases not matched to a gene: 14. The CDR3 runs to 19 residues.